The 2 T cell receptor beta chains below come from one sample, sequenced in a study of T-cell memory formation after mild COVID-19. MiXCR was run by TCRdb on the 5' RACE reads, yielding one entry per CDR3 protein. The sample has 250,000 to 350,000 distinct CDR3 sequences; approximately 15% are singletons. The sample consisted of PBMCs or a T cell subset sorted from them (not recorded which). These receptors were collected from a man younger than 35 who had mild COVID-19 (a few samples of this study predate the infection). Cell type and time point are not known.

CDR3 sequence: CASSAMVSGANVLTF. DNA for the CDR3: TGTGCCAGCAGCGCCATGGTCTCTGGGGCCAACGTCCTGACTTTC. The J gene is TRBJ2-6, the V gene TRBV7-9; no firm D call. The CDR3 spans 15 residues. The V end was cut by 5 bases, the J end by 0 bases, with 8 bases between. CDR1 is SEHNR, CDR2 FQNEAQ, per germline (reference sequence).

This chain uses TRBV3-1 with TRBJ1-5, with D maybe TRBD1 (5 bases). V was cut by 3 bases and J by 6 bases, with 15 bases left in between. The germline V gene has CDR1 LGHDT and CDR2 YNNKEL (reference sequence). CDR3 size: 15 residues. The CDR3 spells CASSQGRWRGQPQHF. For the CDR3, the DNA is TGTGCCAGCAGCCAGGGGCGTTGGCGGGGTCAGCCCCAGCATTTT.